The clone carrying this T cell receptor beta chain appeared many times. This record belongs to a study of response to subunit inactivated influenza vaccine. TCRdb re-analysed the RT-PCR reads in MiXCR, keeping a single row per CDR3 protein. In the table there are about 540,000 distinct CDR3 sequences, roughly 25% of which are singletons. The CDR3 has 14 residues. Germline V gene lookup returns CDR1 ENHRY and CDR2 SYGVKD. After removal of 6 bases from V and 5 bases from J, the junction contained 3 bases not matched to a gene. These data were likewise used in another study, on T cells expressing NK-cell markers. From that paper: A 5'RACE template switching approach incorporating UMIs was used to make TCR beta cDNA. For over five donors, the dominant NKG2C+ clonotypes made up roughly 1.0-7.5% of their CD8+ T cells. HCMV specificity was not established for the expanded NKG2C+ T cell clones.

The rearrangement links TRBV10-3 to TRBJ1-5, with 11 bases aligning to TRBD1. The clonotype was recovered from a man aged 50 to 59 who received an inactivated influenza vaccine. The sample consisted of CD4+ T cells sorted from PBMCs, taken 11 to 12 days after vaccination. This CDR3 is CAISGTGGDQPQHF. CDR3 in DNA: TGTGCCATCAGCGGGACAGGGGGTGATCAGCCCCAGCATTTT.